This paragraph reports one T cell receptor beta chain. Possible read error: a much larger clone is one base away. This sample is part of a study of molecular identifiers for immune sequencing clone quantification. TCRdb itself ran the PCR reads through MiXCR, one entry per CDR3 protein. Here the sample spans roughly 630,000 distinct CDR3 sequences, about 25% being singletons. The CDR3 spans 15 residues. The sample consisted of naive CD8+ T cells from blood, with Jurkat cell RNA spiked in. Noted subset: FACS-sorted CD8+CD4-CCR7+CD45RA+ naive T cells. The rearrangement links TRBV12-3 or TRBV12-4 to TRBJ1-5; TRBD1 agrees at 12 bases. This TCR came from a human donor in good health. Some libraries in this study had Jurkat cell RNA spiked in. The CDR3 coding sequence is TGTGCCAGCAGGCCGGGACAGGGGGCTAATCAGCCCCGGCATTTT. Translating gives CASRPGQGANQPRHF.